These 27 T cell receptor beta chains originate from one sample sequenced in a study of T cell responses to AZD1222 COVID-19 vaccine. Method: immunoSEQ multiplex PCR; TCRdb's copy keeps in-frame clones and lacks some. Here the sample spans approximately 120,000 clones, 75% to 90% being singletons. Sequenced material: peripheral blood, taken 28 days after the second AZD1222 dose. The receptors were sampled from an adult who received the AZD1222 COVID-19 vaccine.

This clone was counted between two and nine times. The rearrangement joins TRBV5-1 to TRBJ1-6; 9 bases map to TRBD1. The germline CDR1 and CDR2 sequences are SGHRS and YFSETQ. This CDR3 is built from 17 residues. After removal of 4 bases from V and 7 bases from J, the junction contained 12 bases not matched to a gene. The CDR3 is CASSPVDRGFANSPLHF. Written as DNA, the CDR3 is TGCGCCAGCAGCCCGGTGGACAGGGGCTTTGCCAATTCACCCCTCCACTTT.

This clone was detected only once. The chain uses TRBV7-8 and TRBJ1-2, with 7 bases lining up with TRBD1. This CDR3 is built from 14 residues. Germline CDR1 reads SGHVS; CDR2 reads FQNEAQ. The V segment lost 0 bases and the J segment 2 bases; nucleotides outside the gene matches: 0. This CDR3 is CASSLAGGNYGYTF. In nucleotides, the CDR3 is TGTGCCAGCAGCTTAGCAGGGGGCAACTATGGCTACACCTTC. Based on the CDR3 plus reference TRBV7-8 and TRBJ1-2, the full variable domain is GAGVSQSPRYKVAKRGQDVALRCDPISGHVSLFWYQQALGQGPEFLTYFQNEAQLDKSGLPSDRFFAERPEGSVSTLKIQRTQQEDSAVYLCASSLAGGNYGYTFGSGTRLTVV.

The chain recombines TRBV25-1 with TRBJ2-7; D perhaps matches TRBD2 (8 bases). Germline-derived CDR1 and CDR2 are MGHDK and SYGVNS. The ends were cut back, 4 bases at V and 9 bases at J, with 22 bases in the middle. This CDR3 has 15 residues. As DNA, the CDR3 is TGTGCCAGCAGTGGGGCCGGGACAGCGGGGGTAGGGCAGTACTTC. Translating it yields CASSGAGTAGVGQYF.

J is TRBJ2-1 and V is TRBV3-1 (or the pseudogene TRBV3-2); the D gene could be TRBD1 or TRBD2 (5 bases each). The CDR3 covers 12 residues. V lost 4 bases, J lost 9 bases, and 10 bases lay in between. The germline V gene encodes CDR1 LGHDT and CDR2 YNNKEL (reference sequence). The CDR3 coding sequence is TGTGCCAGCAGCCTCCGGGACCCTGAGCAGTTCTTC. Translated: CASSLRDPEQFF.

The CDR3 protein is CASSLRGGNTLTDTQYF. The CDR3 bases are TGTGCCAGCAGCTTACGCGGGGGGAACACCCTCACAGATACGCAGTATTTT. The chain couples TRBV11-2 to TRBJ2-3; TRBD2 aligns across 8 bases. CDR1 and CDR2 from the germline V gene are SGHAT and FQNNGV. This CDR3 is built from 17 residues. J lost 2 bases, V lost 2 bases, and 9 bases had no gene match.

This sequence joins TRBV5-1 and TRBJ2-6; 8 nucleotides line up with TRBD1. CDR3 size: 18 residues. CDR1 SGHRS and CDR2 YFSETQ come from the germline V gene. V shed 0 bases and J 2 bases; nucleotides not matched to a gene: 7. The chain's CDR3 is CASSLASAGGAGANVLTF. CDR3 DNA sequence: TGCGCCAGCAGCTTGGCCTCGGCAGGGGGCGCTGGGGCCAACGTCCTGACTTTC.

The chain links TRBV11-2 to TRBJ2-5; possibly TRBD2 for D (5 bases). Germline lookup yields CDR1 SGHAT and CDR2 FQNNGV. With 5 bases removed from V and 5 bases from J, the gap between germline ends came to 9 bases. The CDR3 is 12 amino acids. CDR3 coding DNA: TGTGCCAGCAGCCCCCGAGGGGAGACCCAGTACTTC. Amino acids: CASSPRGETQYF.

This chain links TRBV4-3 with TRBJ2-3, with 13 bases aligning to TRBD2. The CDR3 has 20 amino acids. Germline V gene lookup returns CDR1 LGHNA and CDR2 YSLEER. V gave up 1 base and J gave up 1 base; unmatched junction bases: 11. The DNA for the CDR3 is TGCGCCAGCAGCCAAGGCAGGGCCGTGGGACTAGCGGGACGCACAGATACGCAGTATTTT. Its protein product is CASSQGRAVGLAGRTDTQYF.

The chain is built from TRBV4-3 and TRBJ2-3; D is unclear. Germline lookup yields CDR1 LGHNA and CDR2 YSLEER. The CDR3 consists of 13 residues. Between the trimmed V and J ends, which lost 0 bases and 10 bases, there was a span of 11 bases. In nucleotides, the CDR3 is TGCGCCAGCAGCCAAGAGAAGCGAAGGGCGCAGTATTTT. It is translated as CASSQEKRRAQYF.

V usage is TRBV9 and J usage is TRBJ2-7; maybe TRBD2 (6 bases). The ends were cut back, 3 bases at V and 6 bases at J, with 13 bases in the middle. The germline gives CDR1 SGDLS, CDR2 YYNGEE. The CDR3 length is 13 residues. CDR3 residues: CASSEEGRAEQYF. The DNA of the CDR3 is TGTGCCAGCAGCGAGGAGGGAAGGGCCGAGCAGTACTTC.

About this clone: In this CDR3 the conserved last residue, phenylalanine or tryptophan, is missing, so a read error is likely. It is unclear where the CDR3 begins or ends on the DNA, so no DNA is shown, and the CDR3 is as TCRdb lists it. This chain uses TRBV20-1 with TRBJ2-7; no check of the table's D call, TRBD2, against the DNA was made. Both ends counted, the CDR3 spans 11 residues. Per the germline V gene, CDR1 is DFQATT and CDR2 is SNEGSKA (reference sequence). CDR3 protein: CSARGGTRDWI.

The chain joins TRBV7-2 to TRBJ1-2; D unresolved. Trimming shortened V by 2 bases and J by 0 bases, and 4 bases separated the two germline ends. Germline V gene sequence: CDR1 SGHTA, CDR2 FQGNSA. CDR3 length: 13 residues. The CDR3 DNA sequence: TGTGCCAGCAGCTTAAATGCTAACTATGGCTACACCTTC. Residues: CASSLNANYGYTF. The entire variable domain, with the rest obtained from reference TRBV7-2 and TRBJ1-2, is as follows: GAGVSQSPSNKVTEKGKDVELRCDPISGHTALYWYRQSLGQGLEFLIYFQGNSAPDKSGLPSDRFSAERTGGSVSTLTIQRTQQEDSAVYLCASSLNANYGYTFGSGTRLTVV.

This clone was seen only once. The CDR3 sequence is CASRPGQGAETQYF. The CDR3 coding sequence is TGTGCCAGCAGGCCTGGGCAGGGGGCTGAGACCCAGTACTTC. The rearrangement uses TRBV28 and TRBJ2-5; 8 nucleotides agree with TRBD1. This CDR3 contains 14 residues. Looked up from germline, CDR1 is MDHEN and CDR2 is SYDVKM. With 6 bases clipped from V and 5 bases from J, the junction kept 8 bases outside the gene matches. Filled out from reference TRBV28 and TRBJ2-5, the complete variable domain reads DVKVTQSSRYLVKRTGEKVFLECVQDMDHENMFWYRQDPGLGLRLIYFSYDVKMKEKGDIPEGYSVSREKKERFSLILESASTNQTSMYLCASRPGQGAETQYFGPGTRLLVL.

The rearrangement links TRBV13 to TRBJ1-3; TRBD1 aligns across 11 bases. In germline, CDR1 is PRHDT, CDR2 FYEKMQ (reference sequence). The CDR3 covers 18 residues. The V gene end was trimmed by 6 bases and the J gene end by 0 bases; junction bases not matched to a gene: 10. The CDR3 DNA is TGTGCCAGCAGTCTACGGACAGGGGGCGCTTACTCTGGAAACACCATATATTTT. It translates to CASSLRTGGAYSGNTIYF.

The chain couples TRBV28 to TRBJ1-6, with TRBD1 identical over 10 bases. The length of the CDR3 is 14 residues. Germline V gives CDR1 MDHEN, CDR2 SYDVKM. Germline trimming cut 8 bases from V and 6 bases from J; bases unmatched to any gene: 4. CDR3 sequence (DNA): TGTGCCAGCCCTGGGACAGGGGCTAATTCACCCCTCCACTTT. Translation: CASPGTGANSPLHF.

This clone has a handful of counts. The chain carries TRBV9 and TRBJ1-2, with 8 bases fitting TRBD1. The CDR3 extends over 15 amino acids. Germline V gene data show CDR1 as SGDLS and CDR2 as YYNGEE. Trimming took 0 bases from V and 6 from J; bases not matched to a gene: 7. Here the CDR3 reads CASSVGGRGLDGYTF. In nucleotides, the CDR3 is TGTGCCAGCAGCGTAGGGGGCAGGGGGCTTGATGGCTACACCTTC.

CDR3 coding DNA: TGTGCCAGCAGACAGGAGACTAGCACAGATACGCAGTATTTT. Translating it yields CASRQETSTDTQYF. The rearrangement links TRBV2 to TRBJ2-3, with a weak D call TRBD1 (5 bases). CDR3 length: 14 residues. CDR1 SNHLY and CDR2 FYNNEI come from the germline V gene. The V end lost 6 bases, the J end lost 0 bases, and 10 bases lay between the germline ends.

The CDR3 bases are TGTGCCAGCAGCGTGGAGGGGTTTATTGATCAGCCCCAGCATTTT. It specifies CASSVEGFIDQPQHF. The chain is built from TRBV11-2 and TRBJ1-5; perhaps TRBD1 as D (5 bases). The germline gives CDR1 SGHAT, CDR2 FQNNGV. V lost 5 bases and J lost 5, with 16 bases in between. There are 15 residues in the CDR3.

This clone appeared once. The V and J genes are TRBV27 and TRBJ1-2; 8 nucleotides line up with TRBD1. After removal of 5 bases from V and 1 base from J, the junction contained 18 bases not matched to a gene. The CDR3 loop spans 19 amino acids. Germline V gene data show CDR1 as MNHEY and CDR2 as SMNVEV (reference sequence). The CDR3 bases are TGTGCCAGCAGTAGATATCCGTCAGGGGGCGCCCCCCGTAACTATGGCTACACCTTC. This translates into CASSRYPSGGAPRNYGYTF.

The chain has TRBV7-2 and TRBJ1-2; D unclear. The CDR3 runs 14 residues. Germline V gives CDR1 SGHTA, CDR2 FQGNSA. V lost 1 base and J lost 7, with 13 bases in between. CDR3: CASSLDGVSSGYTF. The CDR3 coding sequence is TGTGCCAGCAGCTTAGATGGGGTCTCTTCTGGCTACACCTTC.

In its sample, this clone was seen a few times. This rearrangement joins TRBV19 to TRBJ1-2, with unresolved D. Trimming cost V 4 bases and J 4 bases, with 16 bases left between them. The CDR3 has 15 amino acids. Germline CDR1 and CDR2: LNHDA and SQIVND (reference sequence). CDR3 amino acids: CASSKPGVRPYGYTF. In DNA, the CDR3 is TGTGCCAGTAGTAAGCCGGGAGTCAGGCCCTATGGCTACACCTTC.

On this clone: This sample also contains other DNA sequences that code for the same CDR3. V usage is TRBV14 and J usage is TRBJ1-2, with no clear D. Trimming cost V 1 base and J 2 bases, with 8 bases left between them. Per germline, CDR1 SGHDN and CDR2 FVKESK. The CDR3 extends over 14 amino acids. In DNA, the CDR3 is TGTGCCAGCAGCCAAGGACGGTTCAACTATGGCTACACCTTC. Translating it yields CASSQGRFNYGYTF.

CDR3 amino acids: CASSPGGTSGERGEETQYF. CDR3 coding DNA: TGCGCCAGCAGCCCAGGGGGGACTAGCGGGGAGAGGGGTGAAGAGACCCAGTACTTC. The chain employs TRBV4-3 and TRBJ2-5, with 13 positions matching TRBD2. The CDR3 spans 19 residues. Per the germline V gene, CDR1 is LGHNA and CDR2 is YSLEER. The V segment lost 4 bases and the J segment 3 bases; nucleotides outside the gene matches: 14.

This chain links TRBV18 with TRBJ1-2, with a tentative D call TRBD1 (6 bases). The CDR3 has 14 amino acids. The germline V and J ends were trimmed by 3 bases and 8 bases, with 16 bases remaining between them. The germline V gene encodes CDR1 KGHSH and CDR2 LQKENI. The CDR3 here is CASSPPTGSRGYTF. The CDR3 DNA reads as TGTGCCAGCTCACCCCCGACAGGATCGCGGGGCTACACCTTC.

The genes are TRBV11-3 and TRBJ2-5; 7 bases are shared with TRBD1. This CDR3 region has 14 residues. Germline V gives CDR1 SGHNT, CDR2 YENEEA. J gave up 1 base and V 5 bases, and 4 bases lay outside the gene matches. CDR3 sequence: CASSTRQGQETQYF. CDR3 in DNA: TGTGCCAGCAGCACCCGACAGGGCCAAGAGACCCAGTACTTC.

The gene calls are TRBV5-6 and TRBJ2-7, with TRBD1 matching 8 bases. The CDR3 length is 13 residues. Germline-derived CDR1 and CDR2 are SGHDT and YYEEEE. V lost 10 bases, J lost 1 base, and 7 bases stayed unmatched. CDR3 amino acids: CAARRQGSYEQYF. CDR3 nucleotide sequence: TGTGCCGCACGAAGACAGGGGTCCTACGAGCAGTACTTC. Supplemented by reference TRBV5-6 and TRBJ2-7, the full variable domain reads DAGVTQSPTHLIKTRGQQVTLRCSPKSGHDTVSWYQQALGQGPQFIFQYYEEEERQRGNFPDRFSGHQFPNYSSELNVNALLLGDSALYLCAARRQGSYEQYFGPGTRLTVT.

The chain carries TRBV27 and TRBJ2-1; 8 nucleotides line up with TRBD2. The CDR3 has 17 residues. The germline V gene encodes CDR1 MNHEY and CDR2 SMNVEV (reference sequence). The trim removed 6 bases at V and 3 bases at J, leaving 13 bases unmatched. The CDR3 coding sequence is TGTGCCAGCAGAACCGGGACTAGTTTTTATATCTACAATGAGCAGTTCTTC. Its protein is CASRTGTSFYIYNEQFF.